The 19 T cell receptor beta chains below were found in one sample sequenced in a study of T-cell memory formation after mild COVID-19. One entry per CDR3 protein, called by TCRdb with MiXCR from the 5' RACE reads. This table holds 450,000 or so distinct CDR3 sequences, around 18% found once. Specimen: PBMCs or a T cell subset sorted from them (not recorded which). The receptors originated from an adult woman who had mild COVID-19 (a few samples of this study predate the infection). Cell type and time point are not known.

This clonotype was found many times. The chain combines TRBV7-3 with TRBJ2-3, with D possibly being TRBD1 (5 bases). CDR3 length equals 12 residues. Per the germline V gene, CDR1 is SGHTA and CDR2 is FQGTGA. The V gene lost 5 bases and the J gene lost 4 bases, with 7 bases spanning the gap. This CDR3 reads CASSPGSDTQYF. The CDR3 bases are TGTGCCAGCAGCCCAGGGTCAGATACGCAGTATTTT.

In this sample, this clonotype turned up many times. The chain employs TRBV7-9 and TRBJ2-7, with D possibly being TRBD2 (5 bases). The ends were cut back, 2 bases at V and 12 bases at J, with 11 bases in the middle. The germline V gene has CDR1 SEHNR and CDR2 FQNEAQ (reference sequence). CDR3 size: 11 residues. CDR3 sequence: CASSLLREWYF. DNA for the CDR3: TGTGCCAGCAGCTTATTGAGGGAATGGTACTTC.

This clonotype was detected many times. The chain links TRBV12-3 or TRBV12-4 to TRBJ1-2, with 8 bases fitting TRBD1. This CDR3 region has 14 residues. The V gene end was trimmed by 6 bases and the J gene end by 2 bases; junction bases not matched to a gene: 5. The CDR3 nucleotides read TGTGCCAGCAGCAAAAGACAGGGGAACTATGGCTACACCTTC. It yields the protein CASSKRQGNYGYTF.

CDR3 bases: TGTGCCAGCAAGGCACCGGGACAGGGGGTCTCTGGGGCCAACGTCCTGACTTTC. Its protein is CASKAPGQGVSGANVLTF. The chain combines TRBV2 with TRBJ2-6, with 11 bases lining up with TRBD1. The CDR3 extends over 18 amino acids. CDR1 is SNHLY and CDR2 is FYNNEI in the germline V gene. V was pared by 7 bases and J by 0 bases, with 8 bases of the junction left unmatched.

This chain joins TRBV28 and TRBJ2-7; TRBD1 aligns across 9 bases. Trimming at V came to 5 bases and at J to 4 bases, leaving 6 bases not matched to a gene. Germline assignment: CDR1 MDHEN and CDR2 SYDVKM. The CDR3 contains 14 residues. The CDR3 DNA sequence: TGTGCCAGCAGTCTAAGGGACAGGGTGTACGAGCAGTACTTC. Protein product: CASSLRDRVYEQYF.

The chain employs TRBV4-1 and TRBJ1-5; a weak D match, TRBD1 (5 bases). The CDR3 is 14 residues long. Germline CDR1 MGHRA, CDR2 YSYEKL. V lost 0 bases and J 4 bases, leaving 7 bases between the germline ends. The CDR3: CASSQEAGNQPQHF. The CDR3 nucleotides are TGCGCCAGCAGCCAAGAGGCAGGGAATCAGCCCCAGCATTTT.

The chain recombines TRBV7-2 with TRBJ1-1; D remains unclear. Germline CDR1 reads SGHTA; CDR2 reads FQGNSA. The CDR3 is made up of 14 amino acids. V gave up 6 bases and J gave up 5 bases, with 16 bases separating them. CDR3 amino acids: CASRSGVMVTEAFF. The CDR3 DNA follows: TGTGCCAGCAGGTCCGGAGTGATGGTAACTGAAGCTTTCTTT.

V gene TRBV5-1 combines with J gene TRBJ2-1; maybe TRBD1 (5 bases). Germline V gene sequence: CDR1 SGHRS, CDR2 YFSETQ. The V end was cut by 4 bases, the J end by 0 bases, with 11 bases between. There are 15 residues in the CDR3. The CDR3 loop reads CASSPTDSSYNEQFF. CDR3 bases: TGCGCCAGCAGCCCGACTGACAGCTCCTACAATGAGCAGTTCTTC. Full variable domain (rest looked up from reference TRBV5-1 and TRBJ2-1): KAGVTQTPRYLIKTRGQQVTLSCSPISGHRSVSWYQQTPGQGLQFLFEYFSETQRNKGNFPGRFSGRQFSNSRSEMNVSTLELGDSALYLCASSPTDSSYNEQFFGPGTRLTVL.

The V and J genes are TRBV15 and TRBJ2-1, with 9 nucleotides matching TRBD2. Per the germline V gene, CDR1 is LNHNV and CDR2 is YYDKDF (reference sequence). CDR3 length: 18 residues. V gave up 0 bases and J gave up 5 bases; unmatched junction bases: 11. The CDR3 DNA follows: TGTGCCACCAGCAGAGATCGGCTAGCGGGGTACCTAAACAATGAGCAGTTCTTC. Protein sequence: CATSRDRLAGYLNNEQFF. Complete variable domain (other parts from reference TRBV15 and TRBJ2-1): DAMVIQNPRYQVTQFGKPVTLSCSQTLNHNVMYWYQQKSSQAPKLLFHYYDKDFNNEADTPDNFQSRRPNTSFCFLDIRSPGLGDTAMYLCATSRDRLAGYLNNEQFFGPGTRLTVL.

The rearrangement links TRBV14 to TRBJ1-1, with 7 positions matching TRBD1. Germline CDR1 reads SGHDN; CDR2 reads FVKESK. J lost 3 bases, V lost 4 bases, and 2 bases had no gene match. The CDR3 is 13 residues long. CDR3 sequence reads: CASSPQGHTEAFF. In nucleotides, the CDR3 is TGTGCCAGCAGCCCACAGGGGCACACTGAAGCTTTCTTT.

The J gene is TRBJ2-1, the V gene TRBV12-3 or TRBV12-4; D may match TRBD1 or TRBD2 (6 bases each). V dropped 4 bases and J dropped 8 bases, with 12 bases sitting between them. The CDR3 covers 13 residues. This CDR3 reads CASSSYGGDEQFF. CDR3 DNA sequence: TGTGCCAGCAGTTCCTACGGGGGCGATGAGCAGTTCTTC.

The rearrangement links TRBV30 to TRBJ2-1; 10 nucleotides match TRBD2. The V gene end was trimmed by 5 bases and the J gene end by 6 bases; junction bases not matched to a gene: 7. This CDR3 spans 14 amino acids. The germline gives CDR1 GTSNPN, CDR2 SVGIG (reference sequence). The CDR3 coding sequence is TGTGCCTGGGGAGGGCTAGCGGGGGTCAATGAGCAGTTCTTC. It codes for CAWGGLAGVNEQFF. The full variable domain, completed using reference TRBV30 and TRBJ2-1, is SQTIHQWPATLVQPVGSPLSLECTVEGTSNPNLYWYRQAAGRGLQLLFYSVGIGQISSEVPQNLSASRPQDRQFILSSKKLLLSDSGFYLCAWGGLAGVNEQFFGPGTRLTVL.

This rearrangement joins TRBV5-1 to TRBJ1-1; D not certain. V was cut by 2 bases and J by 1 base, with 9 bases left in between. Germline CDR1 SGHRS, CDR2 YFSETQ. The CDR3 runs 14 residues. CDR3 sequence: CASSFHGENTEAFF. CDR3 coding DNA: TGCGCCAGCAGCTTTCACGGGGAGAACACTGAAGCTTTCTTT. The whole variable domain, filled in from reference TRBV5-1 and TRBJ1-1, reads KAGVTQTPRYLIKTRGQQVTLSCSPISGHRSVSWYQQTPGQGLQFLFEYFSETQRNKGNFPGRFSGRQFSNSRSEMNVSTLELGDSALYLCASSFHGENTEAFFGQGTRLTVV.

The rearrangement links TRBV7-2 to TRBJ2-3; D unresolved. The germline CDR1 and CDR2 sequences are SGHTA and FQGNSA. The CDR3 runs 13 residues. V was cut by 2 bases and J by 14 bases, with 17 bases left in between. CDR3 in amino acids: CASSLNGGDVVYF. The CDR3 nucleotides are TGTGCCAGCAGCTTAAATGGTGGGGATGTGGTGTATTTT.

This clonotype is a singleton in its sample. V usage is TRBV19 and J usage is TRBJ2-7, with D perhaps matching TRBD1 (5 bases). The CDR3 is made up of 17 amino acids. Trimming took off 3 bases at V and 3 bases at J, with 21 bases between the two ends. Germline assignment: CDR1 LNHDA and CDR2 SQIVND (reference sequence). The CDR3 coding sequence is TGTGCCAGTAGTATGGCGACACCTGAGACAGTAAACTACGAGCAGTACTTC. Translating it yields CASSMATPETVNYEQYF.

The chain links TRBV7-6 to TRBJ1-2; the D is unclear. Germline values: CDR1 SGHVS, CDR2 FNYEAQ. Trimming stripped 1 base from V and 3 bases from J, with 9 bases between. The CDR3 length is 14 residues. The CDR3 here is CASSLDEGHYGYTF. In DNA form, the CDR3 reads TGTGCCAGCAGCTTAGATGAGGGCCACTATGGCTACACCTTC.

This clonotype turned up a few times. CDR3: CASSQDQKQGDGYTF. The CDR3 bases are TGCGCCAGCAGCCAAGATCAAAAACAGGGAGATGGCTACACCTTC. The chain uses TRBV4-1 and TRBJ1-2; D may be TRBD1 (6 bases). The germline V gene encodes CDR1 MGHRA and CDR2 YSYEKL. The CDR3 runs to 15 residues. Trimming cost V 0 bases and J 6 bases, with 14 bases left between them.

Only a few counts were recorded for this clonotype. The CDR3 sequence is CASSSDGQDTDTQYF. The CDR3, as DNA: TGCGCCAGCAGCTCGGACGGACAGGACACAGATACGCAGTATTTT. The V gene is TRBV5-1, the J gene TRBJ2-3; 7 bases fit TRBD1. Trimming took 3 bases from V and 2 from J; bases not matched to a gene: 6. CDR1 is SGHRS and CDR2 is YFSETQ in the germline V gene. CDR3 length: 15 residues.

The V gene is TRBV6-5, the J gene TRBJ1-4; D is unclear. The CDR3 spans 12 residues. V gave up 6 bases and J gave up 6 bases, with 8 bases separating them. Germline V lookup: CDR1 MNHEY, CDR2 SVGAGI. The CDR3 sequence is CASRRMDEKLFF. The CDR3 DNA follows: TGTGCCAGCAGAAGAATGGATGAAAAACTGTTTTTT.